This passage covers 13 T cell receptor beta chains from one sample sequenced in a study of blood T cell repertoires in COVID-19. Clones were sequenced by immunoSEQ multiplex PCR, and TCRdb holds only the in-frame ones, with some missing. The data show under 95,000 clones, around 85% seen once. Sequencing was carried out using peripheral blood. The receptors come from an older man with acute or convalescent COVID-19.

The genes are TRBV24-1 and TRBJ2-1; D not certain. V was pared by 3 bases and J by 0 bases, with 8 bases between. Germline loops: CDR1 KGHDR, CDR2 SFDVKD. The CDR3 extends over 15 amino acids. The CDR3 coding sequence is TGTGCCACCAGTGATGACTCCAGCTCCTACAATGAGCAGTTCTTC. It encodes CATSDDSSSYNEQFF.

V is TRBV7-9 and J is TRBJ1-4; 7 bases line up with TRBD1. Trimming at V came to 5 bases and at J to 8 bases, leaving 11 bases not matched to a gene. The germline V gene has CDR1 SEHNR and CDR2 FQNEAQ (reference sequence). The CDR3 loop spans 15 amino acids. CDR3 protein: CASSGGTEGWEKLFF. The CDR3 DNA is TGTGCCAGCAGCGGAGGGACAGAGGGTTGGGAAAAACTGTTTTTT.

The chain carries TRBV5-4 and TRBJ2-3, with 10 bases fitting TRBD2. The CDR3 is 16 residues long. The V and J ends lost 6 bases and 2 bases, in that order; junction bases with no gene match: 9. CDR1 is SGHNT and CDR2 is YYREEE in the germline V gene (reference sequence). The CDR3 nucleotides are TGTGCCAGCAAATCGAGGAGCGGGGGGGCCACAGATACGCAGTATTTT. This gives the protein CASKSRSGGATDTQYF.

The chain joins TRBV6-5 to TRBJ1-1; possible D gene TRBD1, 6 bases. V was pared by 2 bases and J by 4 bases, with 11 bases between. Germline CDR1 reads MNHEY; CDR2 reads SVGAGI. The CDR3 has 14 residues. The DNA of the CDR3 is TGTGCCAGCAGTTACGTAAGGGGGGGCACTGAAGCTTTCTTT. Residues: CASSYVRGGTEAFF.

The rearrangement joins TRBV5-5 to TRBJ1-4; 7 bases map to TRBD1. The CDR3 is 15 residues long. J was trimmed by 5 bases and V by 4 bases; bases with no gene match: 8. Germline CDR1 and CDR2: SGHKS and YYEKEE (reference sequence). Here the CDR3 reads CASSETGTVNEKLFF. As DNA, the CDR3 is TGTGCCAGCAGCGAAACCGGGACAGTAAATGAAAAACTGTTTTTT.

The J gene is TRBJ2-7, the V gene TRBV7-8; 8 bases fit TRBD2. Germline values: CDR1 SGHVS, CDR2 FQNEAQ. This CDR3 spans 15 amino acids. V was clipped by 3 bases and J by 4 bases; unmatched bases: 8. The CDR3 DNA reads as TGTGCCAGCAGCTTTTCGGGGGGGGCCCGATACGAGCAGTACTTC. It codes for CASSFSGGARYEQYF.

This clone was seen only a few times. The rearrangement uses TRBV3-1 (or the pseudogene TRBV3-2) and TRBJ1-2, with D possibly being TRBD1 (6 bases). Germline CDR1 LGHDT, CDR2 YNNKEL (reference sequence). This CDR3 is built from 12 residues. V was clipped by 8 bases and J by 8 bases, with 15 bases between them. In DNA form, the CDR3 reads TGTGCCAGCCAGGGTACAGGGCAAGGCTACACCTTC. It codes for CASQGTGQGYTF.

The chain links TRBV2 to TRBJ2-7; 8 nucleotides agree with TRBD1. Germline values: CDR1 SNHLY, CDR2 FYNNEI. The junction had 12 bases not matched to a gene; V was cut back by 8 bases and J by 6 bases. There are 14 residues in the CDR3. The CDR3 sequence: CASVTGEVIGEQYF. In nucleotides, the CDR3 is TGTGCCAGCGTGACAGGGGAGGTTATTGGCGAGCAGTACTTC.

V is TRBV7-8 and J is TRBJ2-7; D is uncertain. The CDR3 spans 13 residues. Germline loops: CDR1 SGHVS, CDR2 FQNEAQ. The CDR3 sequence: CASRLASSYEQYV. The CDR3 region has the DNA TGTGCCAGCAGATTAGCCAGCTCCTACGAGCAGTACGTC.

This clone has a single count. This chain uses TRBV7-8 with TRBJ2-1; 11 nucleotides line up with TRBD1. V lost 1 base to trimming and J lost 10 bases; unmatched junction nucleotides: 6. Germline CDR1 reads SGHVS; CDR2 reads FQNEAQ. This CDR3 contains 15 residues. CDR3 DNA: TGTGCCAGCAGCTTAGGAAGGACAGGGGGCAAGGAGCAGTTCTTC. The encoded protein is CASSLGRTGGKEQFF.

V gene TRBV19 combines with J gene TRBJ1-1, with 8 positions matching TRBD1. The CDR3 covers 15 residues. Trimming at V came to 9 bases and at J to 3 bases, leaving 12 bases not matched to a gene. Germline V gene lookup returns CDR1 LNHDA and CDR2 SQIVND (reference sequence). CDR3 amino acids: CASSVNPGGHTEAFF. The CDR3 DNA reads TGTGCCAGCTCCGTCAACCCAGGGGGCCACACTGAAGCTTTCTTT.

V usage is TRBV7-9 and J usage is TRBJ2-1, with 10 bases lining up with TRBD1. The trim removed 7 bases at V and 0 bases at J, leaving 12 bases unmatched. Germline assignment: CDR1 SEHNR and CDR2 FQNEAQ (reference sequence). The CDR3 contains 18 residues. CDR3 loop: CASTMTGGHRSSYNEQFF. CDR3 bases: TGTGCCAGCACCATGACAGGGGGCCACCGGAGCTCCTACAATGAGCAGTTCTTC.

This clone was found once. The chain is built from TRBV5-1 and TRBJ1-2, with TRBD1 matching 9 bases. V trimming: 4 bases; J trimming: 8 bases; junction bases outside the gene matches: 12. This CDR3 comprises 15 residues. CDR1 is SGHRS, CDR2 YFSETQ, per germline. The CDR3 is CASSVVPGQGQGYTF. The CDR3 bases are TGCGCCAGCAGCGTGGTCCCGGGACAGGGTCAAGGCTACACCTTC. The entire variable domain, with the rest obtained from reference TRBV5-1 and TRBJ1-2, is as follows: KAGVTQTPRYLIKTRGQQVTLSCSPISGHRSVSWYQQTPGQGLQFLFEYFSETQRNKGNFPGRFSGRQFSNSRSEMNVSTLELGDSALYLCASSVVPGQGQGYTFGSGTRLTVV.